This T cell receptor beta chain was profiled in a study of shared clonotypes between healthy human individuals. A word on this clone: Its antigen is not identified.

Germline CDR1 reads ENHRY; CDR2 reads SYGVKD. The CDR3 loop spans 16 amino acids. Trimming took 0 bases from V and 1 from J; bases not matched to a gene: 6. Sequenced by immunoSEQ multiplex PCR; TCRdb stores in-frame clones only, minus some. Among 1.4 million to 1.5 million clones listed, around 97% were seen once. Overall study results and limits: Among a handful of donors, about 5% of naive CD4 clonotypes were found in common.

This receptor was obtained from a man aged 25-45 years in good health. The sample taken for sequencing was naive CD4+ T cells sorted from blood. Subset specified: CD45RA+ positively selected. The genes are TRBV10-3 and TRBJ2-7, with 7 positions matching TRBD2. CDR3 in amino acids: CAISESTGGKSYEQYF. As DNA, the CDR3 is TGTGCCATCAGTGAGTCAACCGGGGGGAAATCCTACGAGCAGTACTTC.